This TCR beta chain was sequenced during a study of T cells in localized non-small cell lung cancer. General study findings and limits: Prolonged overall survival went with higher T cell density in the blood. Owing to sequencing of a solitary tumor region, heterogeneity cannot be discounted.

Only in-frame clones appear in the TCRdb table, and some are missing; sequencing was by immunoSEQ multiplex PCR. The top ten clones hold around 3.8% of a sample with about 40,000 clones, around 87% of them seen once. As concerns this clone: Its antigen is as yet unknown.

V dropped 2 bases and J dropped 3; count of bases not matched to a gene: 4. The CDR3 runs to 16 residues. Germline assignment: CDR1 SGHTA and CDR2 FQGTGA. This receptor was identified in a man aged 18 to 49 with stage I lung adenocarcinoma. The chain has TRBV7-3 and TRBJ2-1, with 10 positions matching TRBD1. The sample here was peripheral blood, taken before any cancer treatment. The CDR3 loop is CASSLSGDRGYNEQFF. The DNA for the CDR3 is TGTGCCAGCAGCTTATCGGGGGACAGGGGCTACAATGAGCAGTTCTTC.